A selection of T cell receptor beta chains follows, all from one sample in a study of Ad26.COV2.S vaccination and SARS-CoV-2 variants. Sequencing used immunoSEQ multiplex PCR; TCRdb keeps in-frame clones, though not all of them. Of more than 300,000 clones in the sample, roughly 90% were seen once. The sequenced sample was peripheral blood, obtained in a trial of Ad26.COV2.S vaccine versus placebo. These receptors were obtained from a person aged 18-65 years who received the Ad26.COV2.S COVID-19 vaccine or a placebo. CDR3s include the opening cysteine and the closing phenylalanine or tryptophan. The D gene is left open where the match is weak. Clone size is shown for a subset of rows, as once, few, many or a class of expanded clone.

TRBV19,TRBJ1-3,14,TRBD1,NA,TGTGCCAGTAGTATGACAGGGAGACGAAACACCATATATTTT,CASSMTGRRNTIYF
TRBV5-4,TRBJ2-3,14,TRBD1,NA,TGTGCCAGCAGCTTGAAAAATGGGGACAGGGAGGAGTATTTT,CASSLKNGDREEYF
TRBV27,TRBJ2-7,14,NA,once,TGTGCCAGCAGTTTAAGGCTCAACTCCTACGAGCAGTACTTC,CASSLRLNSYEQYF
TRBV7-2,TRBJ1-5,15,NA,NA,TGTGCCAGCAGCTTAGGTTCCCCGGGCAATCAGCCCCAGCATTTT,CASSLGSPGNQPQHF
TRBV6-1,TRBJ1-4,16,NA,NA,TGTGCCAGCAGTGAGTTTGGGAGAGCTTCTAATGAAAAACTGTTTTTT,CASSEFGRASNEKLFF
TRBV28,TRBJ1-2,14,TRBD1,few,TGTGCCAGCAGTATACAGGGGGCCCCCGGTGGCTACACCTTC,CASSIQGAPGGYTF
TRBV12-5,TRBJ2-7,14,TRBD2,NA,TGTGCTAGTGGTTTGGGGGAGGGATCCTACGAGCAGTACTTC,CASGLGEGSYEQYF
TRBV24-1,TRBJ2-1,16,TRBD2,few,TGTGCCACCAGTGACCCAGGACTAGCGGAGTCTAATGAGCAGTTCTTC,CATSDPGLAESNEQFF
TRBV12-3/TRBV12-4,TRBJ1-2,13,NA,NA,TGTGCCAGCAGCCAAACACTAAACTATGGCTACACCTTC,CASSQTLNYGYTF
TRBV21-1,TRBJ1-1,12,NA,NA,TGTGCCAGCGGTGACCGGGGCACTGAAGCTTTCTTT,CASGDRGTEAFF
TRBV5-1,TRBJ2-5,15,TRBD2,NA,TGCGCCAGCAGCTACGGACTAGCGGGCCAAGAGACCCAGTACTTC,CASSYGLAGQETQYF
TRBV19,TRBJ2-1,12,NA,NA,TGTGCCAGTAGTATGGGAAGTGCGGGCCAGTTCTTC,CASSMGSAGQFF
TRBV19,TRBJ1-2,15,TRBD1,NA,TGTGCCAGTAGCTTGGGACAGGTTTCTGACTATGGCTACACCTTC,CASSLGQVSDYGYTF
TRBV5-6,TRBJ2-7,13,TRBD1,NA,TGTGCCAGCAGCGGACAGGTTACCTACGAGCAGTACTTC,CASSGQVTYEQYF
TRBV19,TRBJ2-2,14,TRBD1,NA,TGTGCCAGCTCCGGGACAGCAAACACCGGGGAGCTGTTTTTT,CASSGTANTGELFF
TRBV5-1,TRBJ1-1,13,NA,NA,TGCGCCAGCAGCCAGGACGGGAACACTGAAGCTTTCTTT,CASSQDGNTEAFF
TRBV11-2,TRBJ1-1,13,NA,NA,TGTGCCAGCAGCTTTGGGGAAAACACTGAAGCTTTCTTT,CASSFGENTEAFF
TRBV19,TRBJ1-1,14,NA,few,TGTGCCAGTAGTTCAGGGTTGATGAACACTGAAGCTTTCTTT,CASSSGLMNTEAFF
TRBV3-1/TRBV3-2,TRBJ1-2,11,NA,NA,TGTGCCAGCAGCGATAACTATGGCTACACCTTC,CASSDNYGYTF
TRBV5-4,TRBJ1-1,11,NA,NA,TGTGCCAGCAGCTTACGGGCTGAAGCTTTCTTT,CASSLRAEAFF
TRBV11-2,TRBJ2-3,15,TRBD1,once,TGTGCCAGCAGGTCCGGACAGGGGGGGCCAGATACGCAGTATTTT,CASRSGQGGPDTQYF
TRBV28,TRBJ1-5,12,NA,NA,TGTGCCAGCAGTTTAAACCATCAGCCCCAGCATTTT,CASSLNHQPQHF
TRBV7-9,TRBJ2-1,14,TRBD1,NA,TGTGCCAGCACCCCGGACAGGGTTGACAATGAGCAGTTCTTC,CASTPDRVDNEQFF
TRBV7-2,TRBJ2-5,14,NA,NA,TGTGCCAGCAGCTTAGCGAGAAGGGGAGAGACCCAGTACTTC,CASSLARRGETQYF
TRBV7-9,TRBJ1-6,14,NA,NA,TGTGCCAGCAGCTTAGCCTCAGGGAATTCACCCCTCCACTTT,CASSLASGNSPLHF
TRBV7-8,TRBJ2-7,15,TRBD1,NA,TGTGCCAGCAGCCGAACGGGACAGGGGGCTTACGAGCAGTACTTC,CASSRTGQGAYEQYF
TRBV2,TRBJ2-7,11,NA,NA,TGTGCCGGAAAGGGCTCCTACGAGCAGTACTTC,CAGKGSYEQYF
TRBV5-6,TRBJ2-7,14,NA,NA,TGTGCCAGCAGCTTGGTGGGACCTAACTACGAGCAGTACTTC,CASSLVGPNYEQYF
TRBV23-1,TRBJ2-3,21,TRBD2,NA,TGCGCCAGCAGTCAATCTAGGGGGCTTAGCGGGAGTCCGTCTAGCACAGATACGCAGTATTTT,CASSQSRGLSGSPSSTDTQYF
TRBV14,TRBJ1-2,12,TRBD1,NA,TGTGCCAGCAGCCCGACAGGGTTCGGCTACACCTTC,CASSPTGFGYTF
TRBV28,TRBJ2-7,15,TRBD2,NA,TGTGCCAGCAGCCCCGGAAGCGGGGGGTCCTACGAGCAGTACTTC,CASSPGSGGSYEQYF
TRBV5-1,TRBJ2-5,16,TRBD2,NA,TGCGCCAGCAGCTTGGGCAGCGGGAGGGCCGTAAAGACCCAGTACTTC,CASSLGSGRAVKTQYF
TRBV6-2/TRBV6-3,TRBJ2-3,15,TRBD2,NA,TGTGCCAGCAGTGATCGTGCTAGCGGGGGAGATACGCAGTATTTT,CASSDRASGGDTQYF
TRBV19,TRBJ1-5,13,NA,NA,TGTGCCAGTCATCAGGGAATGAATCAGCCCCAGCATTTT,CASHQGMNQPQHF
TRBV2,TRBJ2-7,14,NA,NA,TGTGCCAGCAGGGCGGGACAGCGCTCCTACGAGCAGTACTTC,CASRAGQRSYEQYF